This T cell receptor (beta chain) comes out of a study of cytomegalovirus exposure and HLA in healthy donors. 13 Jbeta primers and 60 Vbeta primers were used for the PCR. Produced via immunoSEQ multiplex PCR; TCRdb's table is partial and in-frame only. The data hold some 70,000 clones, with approximately 70% observed a single time. J lost 1 base, V lost 10 bases, and 5 bases had no gene match. There are 14 residues in the CDR3. CDR1 is MNHEY, CDR2 SVGAGI, per germline. The V and J genes are TRBV6-5 and TRBJ2-1, with 9 nucleotides matching TRBD2. The specimen sequenced was PBMCs. The receptor was derived from a male donor in good health and CMV-seropositive. The CDR3 reads CATKTSGSYNEQFF. CDR3 DNA sequence: TGTGCCACCAAAACTAGCGGGTCCTACAATGAGCAGTTCTTC.